This TCR beta chain was profiled in a study of blood T cells in healthy people across ages. For the study at large: Template switching retrieved approximately one barcoded beta molecule for each two T cells. General observations from the study: Unsorted PBMC material precluded a definitive naive versus antigen-experienced comparison.

Drawing of peripheral blood yielded 7.5 to 10 milliliters from each donor. Points on this clonotype: Its antigen is not known.

A second about 7 to 11 cycle PCR used barcoded and J-beta primers. Using its own MiXCR run on the 5' RACE reads, TCRdb lists one record per CDR3 protein. The profile shows about 1,400,000 distinct CDR3 sequences, approximately 59% of them singletons. The receptor was isolated from a man younger than 35 in good health. Sequenced material: blood.

CDR3 amino acids: CSARIGTSRYEQYF. The CDR3, as DNA: TGCAGTGCTAGAATCGGGACTAGTCGCTACGAGCAGTACTTC. J is TRBJ2-7 and V is TRBV20-1; the match to TRBD2 covers 8 bases. This CDR3 is built from 14 residues. With 2 bases clipped from V and 3 bases from J, the junction kept 6 bases outside the gene matches. CDR1 is DFQATT and CDR2 is SNEGSKA in the germline V gene (reference sequence).